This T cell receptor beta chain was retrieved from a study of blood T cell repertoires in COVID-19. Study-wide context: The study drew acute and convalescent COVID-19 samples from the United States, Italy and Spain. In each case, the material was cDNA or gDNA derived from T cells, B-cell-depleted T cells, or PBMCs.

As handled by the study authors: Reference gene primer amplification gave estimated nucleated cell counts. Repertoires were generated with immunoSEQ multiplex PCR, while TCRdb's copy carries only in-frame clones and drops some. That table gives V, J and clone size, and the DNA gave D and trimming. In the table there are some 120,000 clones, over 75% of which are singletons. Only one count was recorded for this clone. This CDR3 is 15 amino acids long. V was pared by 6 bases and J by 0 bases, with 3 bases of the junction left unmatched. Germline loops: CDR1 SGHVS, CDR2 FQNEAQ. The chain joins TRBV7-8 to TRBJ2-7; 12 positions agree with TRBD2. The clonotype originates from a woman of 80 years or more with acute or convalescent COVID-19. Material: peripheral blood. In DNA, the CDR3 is TGTGCCAGCAGGCAGGGACTAGCGGGCTCCTACGAGCAGTACTTC. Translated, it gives CASRQGLAGSYEQYF.